This T cell receptor (beta chain) was identified in a study of cytomegalovirus exposure and HLA in healthy donors. General study findings and limits: Cytomegalovirus-associated TCR beta chains were listed, numbering 150 to 200. A later analysis linked a missense DCLRE1C variant to TCR beta V- and J-gene trimming. Researchers reported in a later analysis that common viral pathogens appeared linked to several top clusters.

This clone was recorded once. Its antigen is undetermined. Vbeta (60) and Jbeta (13) primers were used in the PCR. The method was immunoSEQ multiplex PCR; TCRdb's version includes in-frame clones alone and lacks a portion of them. The table has some 110,000 clones, around 86% seen once; the top ten hold more than 2%. Sequenced: PBMCs. The source of this sequence is a man younger than 45 in good health and CMV-seronegative.

The CDR3 reads CASSINRDSYEQYF. The CDR3 DNA reads TGCGCCAGCAGCATTAACCGGGACAGCTACGAGCAGTACTTC. This chain uses TRBV5-1 with TRBJ2-7; 7 bases agree with TRBD1. Germline V CDR1 and CDR2: SGHRS, YFSETQ. V trimming: 4 bases; J trimming: 3 bases; junction bases outside the gene matches: 7. The CDR3 sequence is 14 residues long.